This T cell receptor (beta chain) was observed in a study of CD8+CD57+ T cells in acquired aplastic anemia. It was patients with CD8+CD57+ cell expansion by flow cytometry who were chosen for sequencing. The sample holds many counts of this clonotype. According to the study, genomic DNA was the template for TCR beta VDJ and CDR3 profiling. TCRdb redid the calling of the reads with MiXCR, one entry per CDR3 protein. The sample lists hundreds of thousands of distinct CDR3 sequences, about a third occurring once. The CDR3 is 14 residues long. The germline CDR1 and CDR2 sequences are MGHDK and SYGVNS. V shed 5 bases and J shed 7 bases, with 14 bases lying between them.

This TCR was sampled from a human donor with aplastic anemia. This chain connects TRBV25-1 to TRBJ2-2; D may correspond to TRBD1 or TRBD2 (7 bases each). The sequenced material came from sorted CD4+, CD8+, or CD8+CD57+ T cells (not recorded which) from PBMCs. The CDR3 nucleotides are TGTGCCAGCAGTCGGGCAGGGGGGGGCGGGGAGCTGTTTTTT. This translates into CASSRAGGGGELFF.